The following is a T cell receptor beta chain sequence with its context. Its recognized antigen is unknown. Base qualities are not at hand, and no much larger clone is one base apart. The collaborating institutions used their own protocols to collect whole blood in K2EDTA tubes. For TCRbeta analysis, collaborator samples were shipped as frozen whole blood, as isolated PBMCs, or as DNA extracted from either sample type. This record belongs to a study of blood T cell repertoires in COVID-19 (dated by TCRdb to about 2020). Background on the whole study: Collaborator samples came from the United States, Italy and Spain and covered acute and convalescent phases of COVID-19. Samples came from the ongoing ImmuneRACE study (first 160 participants) plus 1,254 subjects from 6 global collaborators. A freely available public database, intended as a resource for researchers studying the immune response to SARS-CoV-2, is where the repertoires were released. Where available, HLA class I and class II types were obtained from metadata supplied by the sample provider rather than from assay-based typing. Subjects who had been exposed to COVID-19, were actively infected with it, or had recovered from it provided the deeply sampled blood TCRbeta repertoires that made up the dataset. The material from the prospective study consisted of cDNA or gDNA derived from T cells, B-cell-depleted T cells, or PBMCs. Sample metadata almost always included a de-identified subject ID, COVID-19 status, age in years and sex.

What the research found in general, with its limitations: Clinical and demographic metadata were provided uncurated, with the amount varying by source and participant.

TCRbeta CDR3 regions were amplified from genomic DNA using the immunoSEQ Assay, a bias-controlled multiplex PCR. In the source study's methods: Nucleated cell counts per sample were estimated from amplification of reference gene primers within the assay. To quantify the absolute abundance of each unique TCRbeta CDR3 rearrangement, sequence reads were collapsed and filtered. For each sample, productive Simpson clonality was calculated by taking the square root of Simpson's diversity index across productive rearrangements. As stored in TCRdb, this immuneACCESS dataset retains in-frame rearrangements with V and J assigned. A fraction of the clones does not appear; measured against another copy, unresolved V genes explain less than half of the discrepancy, and the remainder lacks a known reason. The DNA gave D and trimming, while V, J and clone size come from that table. Counted in this sample were under 200,000 clones; about 86% of them appeared once. About 7% of the sample is in the top ten clones.

Deletion took 5 bases off V and 0 bases off J, with a span of 8 bases between the germline ends. CDR1 and CDR2, per the germline V gene, are MDHEN and SYDVKM. The CDR3 numbers 14 residues from cysteine through phenylalanine. The CDR3 DNA has 42 bases and is translated from base 1. This receptor chain uses TRBV28 and TRBJ1-5; no confident D gene assignment can be made. The source of this sequence is a man aged 45-65 years with active or convalescent COVID-19. The specimen was peripheral blood. The DNA is as follows: TGTGCCAGCAGTCCCTACGATAGCAATCAGCCCCAGCATTTT. It encodes CASSPYDSNQPQHF.